This T cell receptor (beta chain) was recovered during a study of OX40 agonist ivuxolimab in advanced cancers. Study context: Earlier treatment with anti-PD-1, anti-PD-L1 or anti-CTLA-4 was permitted, and 35% to 40% had received some.

Sequencing was performed with immunoSEQ multiplex PCR; in TCRdb, only in-frame clones are kept and a portion is missing. This table has around 29,000 clones, 85% to 90% appearing once. The source is an adult with an advanced solid tumor such as melanoma, head and neck, liver or kidney cancer. The material sequenced was CD4+ or CD8+ T cells sorted from blood, taken in a trial of the OX40 agonist ivuxolimab.

DNA of the CDR3: TGTGCCAGCAGTTTCACGGACCCTTTGAACACTGAAGCTTTCTTT. Protein sequence: CASSFTDPLNTEAFF. The gene calls are TRBV28 and TRBJ1-1; D is ambiguous. Germline V gives CDR1 MDHEN, CDR2 SYDVKM. The V gene lost 3 bases and the J gene lost 0 bases, with 11 bases spanning the gap. This CDR3 region has 15 residues.